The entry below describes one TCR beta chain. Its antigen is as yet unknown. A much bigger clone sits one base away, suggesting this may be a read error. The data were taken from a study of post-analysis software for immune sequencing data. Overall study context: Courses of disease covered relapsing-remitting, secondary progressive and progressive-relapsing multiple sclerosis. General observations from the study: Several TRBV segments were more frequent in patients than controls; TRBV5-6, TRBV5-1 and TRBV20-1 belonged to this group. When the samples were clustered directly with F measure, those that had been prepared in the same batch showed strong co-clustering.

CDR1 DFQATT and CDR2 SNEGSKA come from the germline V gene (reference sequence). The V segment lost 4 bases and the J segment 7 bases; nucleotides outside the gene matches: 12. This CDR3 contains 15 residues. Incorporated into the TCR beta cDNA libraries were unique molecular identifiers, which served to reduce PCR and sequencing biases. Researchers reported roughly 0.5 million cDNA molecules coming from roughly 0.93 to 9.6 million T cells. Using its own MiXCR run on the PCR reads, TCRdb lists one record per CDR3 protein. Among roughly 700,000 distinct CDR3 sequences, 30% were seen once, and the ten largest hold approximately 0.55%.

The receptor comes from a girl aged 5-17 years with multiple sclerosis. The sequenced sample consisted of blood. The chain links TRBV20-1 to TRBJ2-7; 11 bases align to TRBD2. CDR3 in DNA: TGCAGTGCTAAACCTCCGCTAGCGGGAGGTGATGAGCAGTACTTC. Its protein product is CSAKPPLAGGDEQYF.